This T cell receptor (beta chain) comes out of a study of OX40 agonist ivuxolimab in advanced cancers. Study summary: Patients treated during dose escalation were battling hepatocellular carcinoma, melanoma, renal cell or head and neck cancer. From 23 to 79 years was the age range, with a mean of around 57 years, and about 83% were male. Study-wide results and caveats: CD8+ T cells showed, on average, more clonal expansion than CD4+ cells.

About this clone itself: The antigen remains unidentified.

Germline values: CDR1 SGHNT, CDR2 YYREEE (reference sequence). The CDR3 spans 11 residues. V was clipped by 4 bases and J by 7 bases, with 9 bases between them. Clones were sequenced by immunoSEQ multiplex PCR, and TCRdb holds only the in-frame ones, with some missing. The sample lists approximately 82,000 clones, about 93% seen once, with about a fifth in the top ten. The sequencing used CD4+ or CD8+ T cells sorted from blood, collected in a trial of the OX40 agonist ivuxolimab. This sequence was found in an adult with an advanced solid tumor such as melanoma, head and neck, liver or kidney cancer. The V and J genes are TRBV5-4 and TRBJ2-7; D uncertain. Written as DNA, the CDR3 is TGTGCCAGCAGCCTAAGCCAAGAGCAGTACTTC. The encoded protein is CASSLSQEQYF.